This T cell receptor (beta chain) was profiled in a study of blood T cell repertoires in COVID-19. Study-wide background: PBMCs, B-cell-depleted T cells, or T cells provided the cDNA or gDNA that made up the material.

Libraries were prepared by immunoSEQ multiplex PCR; TCRdb keeps only in-frame clonotypes and omits some of them. Here the sample spans roughly 160,000 clones, under 85% being singletons. This clone was detected once. Germline values: CDR1 SGHTA, CDR2 FQGTGA. V lost 5 bases and J lost 4, with 18 bases in between. This CDR3 contains 15 residues. The chain recombines TRBV7-3 with TRBJ2-7, with D possibly TRBD1 on 7 matching bases. This clonotype originated in a man at least 80 years old with COVID-19, enrolled during active disease. The sequenced sample was peripheral blood. CDR3 in DNA: TGTGCCAGCAGCCCCGTCGCGACAGGGACTTACGAGCAGTACTTC. Translating it yields CASSPVATGTYEQYF.